The next 11 T cell receptor beta chains were all read from a single sample in a study of T-cell memory formation after mild COVID-19. A single record per CDR3 protein comes from TCRdb applying MiXCR to the 5' RACE reads. The table records under 250,000 distinct CDR3 sequences, around 26% of them present only once. The sequencing input was PBMCs or a T cell subset sorted from them (not recorded which). The origin of the receptors is an adult woman who had mild COVID-19 (a few samples of this study predate the infection). Cell type and time point are not known.

The chain joins TRBV15 to TRBJ1-3, with D unresolved. This CDR3 is 14 amino acids long. CDR1 is LNHNV and CDR2 is YYDKDF in the germline V gene (reference sequence). V lost 2 bases and J lost 3, with 8 bases in between. DNA of the CDR3: TGTGCCACCAGCAGATTCTATTTTGGAAACACCATATATTTT. Translating gives CATSRFYFGNTIYF.

This sequence joins TRBV6-5 and TRBJ1-1; D is unresolved. V was shortened by 10 bases and J by 8 bases, with 14 bases between the two germline ends. CDR1 and CDR2 from the germline V gene are MNHEY and SVGAGI. This CDR3 comprises 11 residues. The CDR3 spells CATVREFEAFF. The CDR3 DNA sequence: TGTGCCACCGTTCGGGAGTTCGAAGCTTTCTTT.

The chain couples TRBV5-1 to TRBJ1-6; tentative D call: TRBD1 (6 bases). The CDR3 is 15 residues long. Trimming took 0 bases from V and 7 from J, leaving 11 bases between them. Germline V CDR1 and CDR2: SGHRS, YFSETQ. The DNA for the CDR3 is TGCGCCAGCAGCTTGGCCAGGGGAGAGAATTCACCCCTCCACTTT. Encoded protein: CASSLARGENSPLHF.

This chain uses TRBV29-1 with TRBJ1-5, with D perhaps TRBD1 (5 bases). The CDR3 runs 13 residues. Trimming shortened V by 3 bases and J by 7 bases, and 13 bases separated the two germline ends. Germline lookup yields CDR1 SQVTM and CDR2 ANQGSEA. The CDR3 here is CSVEGGTGQPQHF. CDR3 nucleotide sequence: TGCAGCGTTGAGGGGGGTACTGGGCAGCCCCAGCATTTT.

The chain carries TRBV24-1 and TRBJ1-4, with 9 bases identical to TRBD1. Germline CDR1 is KGHDR and CDR2 is SFDVKD. Trimming took 2 bases from V and 4 from J; bases not matched to a gene: 4. CDR3 size: 16 residues. The CDR3 loop reads CATSDSGDRVNEKLFF. In nucleotides, the CDR3 is TGTGCCACCAGTGATTCGGGGGACAGGGTTAATGAAAAACTGTTTTTT.

The chain couples TRBV12-3 or TRBV12-4 to TRBJ2-3; 8 bases line up with TRBD2. The CDR3 runs to 17 residues. V gave up 5 bases and J gave up 2 bases; unmatched junction bases: 12. CDR3 nucleotides: TGTGCCAGCAGTCCTTCTACAGCGGGAGCGGCCACAGATACGCAGTATTTT. Protein: CASSPSTAGAATDTQYF.

V and J are TRBV24-1 and TRBJ2-1; D is possibly TRBD2 (5 bases). Germline V gene sequence: CDR1 KGHDR, CDR2 SFDVKD. V lost 9 bases, J lost 8 bases, and 16 bases lay in between. This CDR3 has 13 residues. CDR3 DNA: TGTGCCACCGGGTCAATAGGAGGCGATGAGCAGTTCTTC. It yields the protein CATGSIGGDEQFF.

CDR3 nucleotide sequence: TGCAGCGGCAGGGTTGGCGAGCAGTACTTC. Its translation is CSGRVGEQYF. J is TRBJ2-7 and V is TRBV29-1, with TRBD1 as a possible D gene (5 bases). Trimming shortened V by 7 bases and J by 6 bases, and 10 bases separated the two germline ends. Germline V gives CDR1 SQVTM, CDR2 ANQGSEA. The CDR3 has 10 residues.

The chain employs TRBV7-3 and TRBJ1-2; possibly TRBD1 for D (5 bases). CDR3 length equals 13 residues. V was shortened by 4 bases and J by 8 bases, with 14 bases between the two germline ends. From germline, CDR1 is SGHTA and CDR2 FQGTGA. CDR3 DNA sequence: TGTGCCAGCAGCTCCGCGGGGGAGGGCGGCTACACCTTC. Encoded protein: CASSSAGEGGYTF.

A few counts support this clonotype. The chain is built from TRBV20-1 and TRBJ2-2; possibly TRBD1 for D (6 bases). Trimming stripped 1 base from V and 8 bases from J, with 8 bases between. This CDR3 has 12 residues. Germline values: CDR1 DFQATT, CDR2 SNEGSKA (reference sequence). The CDR3 region is CSARGGTGELFF. For the CDR3, the DNA is TGCAGTGCTAGAGGGGGGACAGGGGAGCTGTTTTTT.

The J gene is TRBJ2-5, the V gene TRBV27; D is unclear. The germline V gene has CDR1 MNHEY and CDR2 SMNVEV (reference sequence). CDR3 length: 13 residues. V was trimmed by 3 bases and J by 5 bases, leaving 10 bases between them. The CDR3 coding sequence is TGTGCCAGCAGTTTGGTGTCCGGGGAGACCCAGTACTTC. Translation gives CASSLVSGETQYF.